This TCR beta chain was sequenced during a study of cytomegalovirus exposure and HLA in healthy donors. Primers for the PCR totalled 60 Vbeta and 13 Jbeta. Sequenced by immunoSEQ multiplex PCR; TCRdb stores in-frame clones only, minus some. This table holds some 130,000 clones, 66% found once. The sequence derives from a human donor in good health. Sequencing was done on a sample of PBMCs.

In DNA, the CDR3 is TGTGCCAGCAGGCGAATGGGGGAGGCCGGGGAGCTGTTTTTT. Its translation: CASRRMGEAGELFF. V is TRBV9 and J is TRBJ2-2, with D tentatively TRBD2 (6 bases). Germline CDR1 SGDLS, CDR2 YYNGEE. This CDR3 is built from 14 residues. Trimming shortened V by 5 bases and J by 6 bases, and 14 bases separated the two germline ends.